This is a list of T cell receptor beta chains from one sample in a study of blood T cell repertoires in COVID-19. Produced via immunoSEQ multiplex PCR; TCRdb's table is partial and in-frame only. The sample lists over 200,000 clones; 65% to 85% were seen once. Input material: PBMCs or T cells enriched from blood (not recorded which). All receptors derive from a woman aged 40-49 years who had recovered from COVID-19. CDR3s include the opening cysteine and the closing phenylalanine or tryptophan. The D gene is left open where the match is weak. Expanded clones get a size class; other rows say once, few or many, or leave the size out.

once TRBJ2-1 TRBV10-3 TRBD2 CASGQREGHSYNEQFF TGTGCGTCAGGGCAGCGGGAGGGCCACTCCTACAATGAGCAGTTCTTC
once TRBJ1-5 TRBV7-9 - CASSTDSLNQPQHF TGTGCCAGCAGCACGGACAGTTTAAATCAGCCCCAGCATTTT
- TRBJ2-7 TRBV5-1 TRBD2 CASSPSVAGGEQYF TGCGCCAGCAGCCCCAGTGTCGCGGGGGGCGAGCAGTACTTC
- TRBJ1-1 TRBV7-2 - CASSSILGAGTEAFF TGTGCCAGCAGCTCTATTTTGGGGGCTGGAACTGAAGCTTTCTTT
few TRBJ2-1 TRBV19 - CASSIRPGGILYNEQFF TGTGCCAGTAGTATAAGGCCTGGAGGCATCCTCTACAATGAGCAGTTCTTC
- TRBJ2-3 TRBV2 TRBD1 CASRGTGGTDTQYF TGTGCCAGCAGAGGGACAGGCGGCACAGATACGCAGTATTTT
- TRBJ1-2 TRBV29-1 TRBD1 CSAGVRGLYGYTF TGCAGCGCCGGGGTCAGGGGGCTCTATGGCTACACCTTC
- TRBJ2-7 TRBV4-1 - CASSQDRGIVGEQYF TGCGCCAGCAGCCAAGATAGAGGGATAGTAGGCGAGCAGTACTTC
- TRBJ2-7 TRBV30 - CAWNGGTGAYEQYF TGTGCCTGGAACGGGGGGACAGGAGCCTACGAGCAGTACTTC
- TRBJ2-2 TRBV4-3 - CASRDLQGSHTGELFF TGCGCCAGCCGAGACTTACAGGGTTCACACACCGGGGAGCTGTTTTTT
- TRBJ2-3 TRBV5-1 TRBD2 CASSLAPAGGTDTQYF TGCGCCAGCAGCTTGGCTCCAGCGGGAGGCACAGATACGCAGTATTTT
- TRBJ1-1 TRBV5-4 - CASSRGDTVNTEAFF TGTGCCAGCAGCCGGGGGGACACTGTAAACACTGAAGCTTTCTTT
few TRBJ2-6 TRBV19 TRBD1 CASRGQGASGANVLTF TGTGCCAGTAGAGGACAGGGGGCATCTGGGGCCAACGTCCTGACTTTC
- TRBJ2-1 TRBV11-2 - CASSLGGEQFF TGTGCCAGCAGCTTAGGAGGTGAGCAGTTCTTC
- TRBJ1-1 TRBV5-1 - CASSPGGAGTEAFF TGCGCCAGCAGCCCCGGCGGGGCGGGAACTGAAGCTTTCTTT
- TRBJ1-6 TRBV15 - CATSLSWGRGRSYNSPLHF TGTGCCACCAGCCTCTCCTGGGGGCGGGGGCGATCCTATAATTCACCCCTCCACTTT
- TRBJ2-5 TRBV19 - CASTAGGFGETQYF TGTGCCAGTACCGCCGGCGGGTTTGGAGAGACCCAGTACTTC
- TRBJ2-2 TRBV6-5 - CASRRTAWVGELFF TGTGCCAGCAGGCGTACAGCCTGGGTCGGGGAGCTGTTTTTT
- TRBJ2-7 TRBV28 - CASVRGRQGEQYF TGTGCCAGCGTAAGGGGGAGACAAGGCGAGCAGTACTTC
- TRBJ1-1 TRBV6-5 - CASSYLGENTEAFF TGTGCCAGCAGTTACTTGGGCGAGAACACTGAAGCTTTCTTT
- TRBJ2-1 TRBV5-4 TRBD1 CASSSPTGPSGDEQFF TGTGCCAGCAGCTCCCCGACAGGGCCAAGTGGGGATGAGCAGTTCTTC
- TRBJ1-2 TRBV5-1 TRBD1 CASSSRQGGDGGYTF TGCGCCAGCAGCAGTAGACAGGGGGGAGATGGTGGCTACACCTTC
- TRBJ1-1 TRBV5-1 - CASSLGTGHTEAFF TGCGCCAGCAGCTTGGGCACAGGCCACACTGAAGCTTTCTTT
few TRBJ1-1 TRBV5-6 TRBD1 CASSLESGGIGTEAFF TGTGCCAGCAGCTTGGAATCAGGGGGCATCGGCACTGAAGCTTTCTTT
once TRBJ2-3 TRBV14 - CASSDTRDTQYF TGTGCCAGCAGCGATACAAGAGATACGCAGTATTTT
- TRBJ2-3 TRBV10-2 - CASSEPRFVGQGGTDTQYF TGCGCCAGCAGTGAGCCCCGGTTTGTTGGTCAGGGCGGCACAGATACGCAGTATTTT
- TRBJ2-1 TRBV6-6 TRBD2 CASSPPGGAHNEQFF TGTGCCAGCAGCCCACCGGGAGGAGCCCACAATGAGCAGTTCTTC
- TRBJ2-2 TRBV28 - CASGAGRTGELFF TGTGCCAGCGGGGCGGGAAGGACCGGGGAGCTGTTTTTT
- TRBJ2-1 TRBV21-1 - CASSKGAGATYNEQFF TGTGCCAGCAGCAAAGGTGCAGGGGCCACATACAATGAGCAGTTCTTC
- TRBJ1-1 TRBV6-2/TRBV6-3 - CASSGRGTEAFF TGTGCCAGCAGCGGACGGGGCACTGAAGCTTTCTTT
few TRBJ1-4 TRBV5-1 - CASRLEGRGEKLFF TGCGCCAGCCGCCTGGAGGGGCGAGGAGAAAAACTGTTTTTT
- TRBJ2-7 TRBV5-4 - CASSDQVLNEQYF TGTGCCAGCAGTGACCAGGTTTTGAACGAGCAGTACTTC
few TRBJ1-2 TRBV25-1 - CASSESDRRGYGYTF TGTGCCAGCAGTGAATCGGATCGAAGGGGCTATGGCTACACCTTC
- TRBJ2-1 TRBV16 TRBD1 CASSRDSSSYNEQFF TGTGCCAGCAGCCGGGACAGTTCCTCCTACAATGAGCAGTTCTTC
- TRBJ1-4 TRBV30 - CAWSLRGGEKLFF TGTGCCTGGAGTCTTAGGGGAGGCGAAAAACTGTTTTTT
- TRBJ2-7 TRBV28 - CATENSDGTYEQYF TGTGCCACTGAAAATAGTGACGGGACCTACGAGCAGTACTTC
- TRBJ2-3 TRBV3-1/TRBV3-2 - CASSFRGTSTDTQYF TGTGCCAGCAGCTTTAGAGGAACTAGCACAGATACGCAGTATTTT
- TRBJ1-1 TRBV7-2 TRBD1 CASSQDREITEAFF TGTGCCAGCAGCCAGGACAGGGAGATCACTGAAGCTTTCTTT
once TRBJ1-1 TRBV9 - CASSQQATSTEAFF TGTGCCAGCAGCCAACAGGCTACGAGCACTGAAGCTTTCTTT
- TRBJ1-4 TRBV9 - CASSADRSEKLFF TGTGCCAGCAGCGCCGACAGGAGTGAAAAACTGTTTTTT
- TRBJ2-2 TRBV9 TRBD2 CASSRSGRRDTGELFF TGTGCCAGCAGCCGAAGCGGGAGAAGGGACACCGGGGAGCTGTTTTTT